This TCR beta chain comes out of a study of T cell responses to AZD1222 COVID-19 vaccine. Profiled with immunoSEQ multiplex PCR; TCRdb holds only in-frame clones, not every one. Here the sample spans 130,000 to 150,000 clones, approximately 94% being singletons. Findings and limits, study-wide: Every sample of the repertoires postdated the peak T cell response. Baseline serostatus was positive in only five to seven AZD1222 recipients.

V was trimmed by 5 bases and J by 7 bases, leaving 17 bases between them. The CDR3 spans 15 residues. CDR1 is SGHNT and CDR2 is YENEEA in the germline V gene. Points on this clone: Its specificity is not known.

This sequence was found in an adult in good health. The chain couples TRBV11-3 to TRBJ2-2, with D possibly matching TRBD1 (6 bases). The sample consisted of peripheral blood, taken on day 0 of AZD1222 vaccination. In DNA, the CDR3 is TGTGCCAGCAGCATGGAGAGGGGGTCGGTCGGGGAGCTGTTTTTT. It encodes CASSMERGSVGELFF.